This record concerns one TCR beta chain sequence. Its target is not known. The CDR3 has 16 amino acids. V lost 7 bases and J 1 base, leaving 19 bases between the germline ends. Germline loops: CDR1 MNHEY, CDR2 SMNVEV (reference sequence). Sequencing depth was up to 500,000 reads per sample. The assay was immunoSEQ multiplex PCR, and TCRdb's table has in-frame clones only and misses some. The sample contains 65,000 or so clones, about 86% of which appear only once. Ulcerative colitis patients received no immunosuppressive medication before the diagnostic colonoscopy. The blood sample was taken during the colonoscopy visit. The data were obtained in a study of pediatric ulcerative colitis. Study-wide points: Clonal expansions reduced rectal repertoire diversity in acute severe colitis.

V and J are TRBV27 and TRBJ1-1; a possible D gene is TRBD1 (6 bases). The clonotype originates from a boy aged 5-17 years with severe ulcerative colitis. Sequenced: blood. CDR3 coding DNA: TGTGCCAGCACGAAAAACAGGGACTTCTGGAACACTGAAGCTTTCTTT. Translation gives CASTKNRDFWNTEAFF.